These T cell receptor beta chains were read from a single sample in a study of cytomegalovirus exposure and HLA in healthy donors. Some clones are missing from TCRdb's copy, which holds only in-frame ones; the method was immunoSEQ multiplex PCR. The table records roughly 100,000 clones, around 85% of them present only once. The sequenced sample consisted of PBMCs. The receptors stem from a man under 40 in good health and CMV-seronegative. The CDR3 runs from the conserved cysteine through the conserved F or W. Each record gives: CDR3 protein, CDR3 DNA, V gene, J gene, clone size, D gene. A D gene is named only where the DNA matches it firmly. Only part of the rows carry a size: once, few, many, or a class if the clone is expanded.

CDR3 protein: CASSGWLAGFNTGELFF
CDR3 DNA: TGTGCCAGCAGCGGGTGGCTAGCGGGGTTTAACACCGGGGAGCTGTTTTTT
V gene: TRBV7-9
J gene: TRBJ2-2
clone size: NA
D gene: TRBD2

CDR3 protein: CASSPRLATGSYEQYF
CDR3 DNA: TGTGCCAGCAGTCCCAGGCTAGCGACCGGCTCCTACGAGCAGTACTTC
V gene: TRBV27
J gene: TRBJ2-7
clone size: once
D gene: NA

CDR3 protein: CAIGPGTDTQYF
CDR3 DNA: TGTGCCATTGGGCCGGGGACAGATACGCAGTATTTT
V gene: TRBV19
J gene: TRBJ2-3
clone size: NA
D gene: NA

CDR3 protein: CASSQDPTYSGNTIYF
CDR3 DNA: TGCGCCAGCAGCCAAGATCCAACCTACTCTGGAAACACCATATATTTT
V gene: TRBV4-1
J gene: TRBJ1-3
clone size: few
D gene: NA

CDR3 protein: CASSLVGGSNQPQHF
CDR3 DNA: TGTGCCAGCAGCTTAGTCGGGGGTAGCAATCAGCCCCAGCATTTT
V gene: TRBV11-2
J gene: TRBJ1-5
clone size: NA
D gene: NA

CDR3 protein: CAISERRGQPNYGYTF
CDR3 DNA: TGTGCCATCAGTGAGCGAAGGGGACAGCCTAACTATGGCTACACCTTC
V gene: TRBV10-3
J gene: TRBJ1-2
clone size: NA
D gene: TRBD1

CDR3 protein: CASSLGGGTEAFF
CDR3 DNA: TGTGCCAGCAGTCTGGGAGGGGGGACTGAAGCTTTCTTT
V gene: TRBV28
J gene: TRBJ1-1
clone size: NA
D gene: NA

CDR3 protein: CASNSGVLETQYF
CDR3 DNA: TGTGCCAGCAATTCAGGGGTTTTAGAGACCCAGTACTTC
V gene: TRBV28
J gene: TRBJ2-5
clone size: NA
D gene: NA

CDR3 protein: CASSSGTGGAYEQYF
CDR3 DNA: TGTGCCAGCAGTTCCGGGACAGGGGGCGCCTACGAGCAGTACTTC
V gene: TRBV28
J gene: TRBJ2-7
clone size: NA
D gene: TRBD1

CDR3 protein: CASSPSLLDRPGFSETQYF
CDR3 DNA: TGTGCCAGCAGCCCGAGTCTTTTGGACCGACCAGGGTTTTCAGAGACCCAGTACTTC
V gene: TRBV13
J gene: TRBJ2-5
clone size: NA
D gene: NA

CDR3 protein: CASRPLATAETQYF
CDR3 DNA: TGTGCCAGCAGGCCCCTAGCCACGGCAGAGACCCAGTACTTC
V gene: TRBV6-5
J gene: TRBJ2-5
clone size: NA
D gene: NA

CDR3 protein: CASSPPWSDSYGYTF
CDR3 DNA: TGTGCCAGCAGCCCGCCTTGGTCGGACAGCTATGGCTACACCTTC
V gene: TRBV5-4
J gene: TRBJ1-2
clone size: NA
D gene: NA

CDR3 protein: CASSQTSGSVGSTDTQYF
CDR3 DNA: TGTGCCAGTAGCCAGACTAGCGGGAGTGTAGGGAGCACAGATACGCAGTATTTT
V gene: TRBV19
J gene: TRBJ2-3
clone size: NA
D gene: TRBD2

CDR3 protein: CASGPSGGGTNQPQHF
CDR3 DNA: TGCGCCAGCGGGCCGAGTGGGGGGGGAACGAATCAGCCCCAGCATTTT
V gene: TRBV4-1
J gene: TRBJ1-5
clone size: NA
D gene: NA

CDR3 protein: CASRDRMNEKLFF
CDR3 DNA: TGTGCCAGCAGGGACAGGATGAATGAAAAACTGTTTTTT
V gene: TRBV2
J gene: TRBJ1-4
clone size: once
D gene: TRBD1

CDR3 protein: CAIRGLFGNTIYF
CDR3 DNA: TGTGCCATCCGGGGTCTATTTGGAAACACCATATATTTT
V gene: TRBV21-1
J gene: TRBJ1-3
clone size: NA
D gene: NA

CDR3 protein: CASSTEWAPLHF
CDR3 DNA: TGTGCCAGCAGTACAGAGTGGGCACCCCTCCACTTT
V gene: TRBV6-1
J gene: TRBJ1-6
clone size: NA
D gene: NA

CDR3 protein: CATSRPRLAQEQFF
CDR3 DNA: TGTGCCACCAGCAGACCTAGACTAGCCCAAGAGCAGTTCTTC
V gene: TRBV15
J gene: TRBJ2-1
clone size: once
D gene: TRBD2

CDR3 protein: CASSVGVTGEQYF
CDR3 DNA: TGTGCCAGCAGCGTAGGGGTCACGGGCGAGCAGTACTTC
V gene: TRBV9
J gene: TRBJ2-7
clone size: NA
D gene: NA

CDR3 protein: CSVEAIAGRDGGYGYTF
CDR3 DNA: TGCAGCGTTGAAGCGATAGCAGGGCGTGATGGTGGCTATGGCTACACCTTC
V gene: TRBV29-1
J gene: TRBJ1-2
clone size: NA
D gene: NA

CDR3 protein: CASSPWTRSTDTQYF
CDR3 DNA: TGTGCCAGTAGCCCATGGACACGGAGCACAGATACGCAGTATTTT
V gene: TRBV19
J gene: TRBJ2-3
clone size: once
D gene: NA

CDR3 protein: CASTLGQGAPGELFF
CDR3 DNA: TGTGCCAGCACCTTAGGACAGGGGGCGCCCGGGGAGCTGTTTTTT
V gene: TRBV2
J gene: TRBJ2-2
clone size: NA
D gene: TRBD1

CDR3 protein: CASKQDSSTDTQYF
CDR3 DNA: TGTGCCAGTAAACAGGACAGTAGCACAGATACGCAGTATTTT
V gene: TRBV19
J gene: TRBJ2-3
clone size: few
D gene: NA

CDR3 protein: CASSPPLVGGTSYEQYF
CDR3 DNA: TGTGCCAGCAGCCCTCCGTTAGTTGGGGGGACGTCCTACGAGCAGTACTTC
V gene: TRBV13
J gene: TRBJ2-7
clone size: NA
D gene: NA

CDR3 protein: CASSDSGGASSDTQYF
CDR3 DNA: TGTGCCAGCAGTGACTCTGGGGGGGCCTCCTCAGATACGCAGTATTTT
V gene: TRBV6-4
J gene: TRBJ2-3
clone size: NA
D gene: NA

CDR3 protein: CASSPRSTGSSYEQYF
CDR3 DNA: TGTGCCAGCAGCCCTAGGTCGACAGGGAGCTCCTACGAGCAGTACTTC
V gene: TRBV13
J gene: TRBJ2-7
clone size: NA
D gene: TRBD1

CDR3 protein: CATSRPDRVYGYTF
CDR3 DNA: TGTGCCACCAGCAGACCCGACAGGGTCTATGGCTACACCTTC
V gene: TRBV15
J gene: TRBJ1-2
clone size: once
D gene: TRBD1

CDR3 protein: CASREFTGDGYTF
CDR3 DNA: TGTGCCAGCAGGGAATTTACAGGGGATGGCTACACCTTC
V gene: TRBV6-5
J gene: TRBJ1-2
clone size: NA
D gene: TRBD1

CDR3 protein: CASSVVPGRKAFF
CDR3 DNA: TGTGCCAGCAGCGTAGTGCCAGGGCGAAAAGCTTTCTTT
V gene: TRBV9
J gene: TRBJ1-1
clone size: NA
D gene: NA

CDR3 protein: CASSVDPRGNYGYTF
CDR3 DNA: TGTGCCAGCAGCGTGGACCCTCGAGGGAACTATGGCTACACCTTC
V gene: TRBV5-6
J gene: TRBJ1-2
clone size: NA
D gene: NA

CDR3 protein: CASSIVRDTYTDTQYF
CDR3 DNA: TGTGCCAGTAGTATAGTTCGGGACACCTACACAGATACGCAGTATTTT
V gene: TRBV19
J gene: TRBJ2-3
clone size: NA
D gene: NA

CDR3 protein: CASSPVGLAGRNEQFF
CDR3 DNA: TGTGCCAGCAGCCCCGTGGGACTAGCGGGCAGAAATGAGCAGTTCTTC
V gene: TRBV13
J gene: TRBJ2-1
clone size: NA
D gene: TRBD2

CDR3 protein: CASSLGARWHTF
CDR3 DNA: TGTGCCAGCAGCCTTGGGGCCCGATGGCACACCTTC
V gene: TRBV13
J gene: TRBJ1-2
clone size: once
D gene: NA

CDR3 protein: CASSPTSGTFNTGELFF
CDR3 DNA: TGTGCCAGCTCACCTACTAGCGGGACATTTAACACCGGGGAGCTGTTTTTT
V gene: TRBV18
J gene: TRBJ2-2
clone size: once
D gene: TRBD2

CDR3 protein: CSVVTAPGQGGGYEQYF
CDR3 DNA: TGCAGCGTTGTAACGGCGCCGGGACAGGGAGGGGGCTACGAGCAGTACTTC
V gene: TRBV29-1
J gene: TRBJ2-7
clone size: NA
D gene: TRBD1

CDR3 protein: CSVELGQSYEQYF
CDR3 DNA: TGCAGCGTTGAATTGGGACAGTCCTACGAGCAGTACTTC
V gene: TRBV29-1
J gene: TRBJ2-7
clone size: NA
D gene: TRBD1

CDR3 protein: CASSLFTGNNSPLHF
CDR3 DNA: TGTGCCAGCAGCTTATTCACAGGGAATAATTCACCCCTCCACTTT
V gene: TRBV7-6
J gene: TRBJ1-6
clone size: few
D gene: NA

CDR3 protein: CASQGSGTGYEKLFF
CDR3 DNA: TGTGCCAGTCAAGGGTCGGGGACAGGCTATGAAAAACTGTTTTTT
V gene: TRBV28
J gene: TRBJ1-4
clone size: NA
D gene: TRBD1

CDR3 protein: CASSVRQFYEQYF
CDR3 DNA: TGTGCCAGCAGTGTCCGACAGTTCTACGAGCAGTACTTC
V gene: TRBV6-1
J gene: TRBJ2-7
clone size: NA
D gene: NA

CDR3 protein: CASSPSGGETQYF
CDR3 DNA: TGTGCCAGCAGCCCGAGCGGGGGAGAGACCCAGTACTTC
V gene: TRBV6-5
J gene: TRBJ2-5
clone size: NA
D gene: TRBD2

CDR3 protein: CASSEAGAATLAKNIQYF
CDR3 DNA: TGTGCCAGCAGTGAAGCAGGGGCTGCTACCCTAGCCAAAAACATTCAGTACTTC
V gene: TRBV6-1
J gene: TRBJ2-4
clone size: NA
D gene: NA

CDR3 protein: CASSQLGDSTDTQYF
CDR3 DNA: TGTGCCAGCAGCCAATTGGGCGATAGCACAGATACGCAGTATTTT
V gene: TRBV7-7
J gene: TRBJ2-3
clone size: NA
D gene: NA

CDR3 protein: CASSLDAGSGANVLTF
CDR3 DNA: TGCGCCAGCAGCTTGGACGCAGGGTCCGGGGCCAACGTCCTGACTTTC
V gene: TRBV5-1
J gene: TRBJ2-6
clone size: NA
D gene: NA

CDR3 protein: CASTFTGQRAAGYTF
CDR3 DNA: TGTGCCAGCACTTTTACAGGACAGAGGGCGGCTGGCTACACCTTC
V gene: TRBV27
J gene: TRBJ1-2
clone size: NA
D gene: NA

CDR3 protein: CASSQDPRASGGNEQFF
CDR3 DNA: TGTGCCAGCAGCCAAGACCCGCGAGCTAGCGGGGGAAATGAGCAGTTCTTC
V gene: TRBV4-2
J gene: TRBJ2-1
clone size: NA
D gene: TRBD2

CDR3 protein: CSVELRTPQEQFF
CDR3 DNA: TGCAGCGTTGAGTTGAGGACTCCTCAAGAGCAGTTCTTC
V gene: TRBV29-1
J gene: TRBJ2-1
clone size: few
D gene: NA

CDR3 protein: CASRFNLRLAPRSTDTQYF
CDR3 DNA: TGTGCTAGCAGGTTTAATCTCCGACTAGCCCCTCGGAGCACAGATACGCAGTATTTT
V gene: TRBV7-7
J gene: TRBJ2-3
clone size: NA
D gene: TRBD2